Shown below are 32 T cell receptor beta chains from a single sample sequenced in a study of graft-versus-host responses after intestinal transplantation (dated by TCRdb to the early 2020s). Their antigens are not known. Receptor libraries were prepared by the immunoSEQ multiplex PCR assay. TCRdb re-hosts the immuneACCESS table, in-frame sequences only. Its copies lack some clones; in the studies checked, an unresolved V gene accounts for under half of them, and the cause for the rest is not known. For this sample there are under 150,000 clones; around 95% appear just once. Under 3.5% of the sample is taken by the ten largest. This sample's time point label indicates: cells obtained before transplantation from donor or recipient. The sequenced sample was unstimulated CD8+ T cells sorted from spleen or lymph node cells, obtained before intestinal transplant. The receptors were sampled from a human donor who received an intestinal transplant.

The DNA of the CDR3 is TGTGCCATCAGTGAGAGGGGCCCGGACACCGGGACTTACGAGCAGTACTTC. This codes for CAISERGPDTGTYEQYF. V and J are TRBV10-3 and TRBJ2-7; D may be TRBD2 (6 bases). The ends were cut back, 2 bases at V and 4 bases at J, with 21 bases in the middle. This CDR3 is 17 amino acids long. CDR1 is ENHRY and CDR2 is SYGVKD in the germline V gene.

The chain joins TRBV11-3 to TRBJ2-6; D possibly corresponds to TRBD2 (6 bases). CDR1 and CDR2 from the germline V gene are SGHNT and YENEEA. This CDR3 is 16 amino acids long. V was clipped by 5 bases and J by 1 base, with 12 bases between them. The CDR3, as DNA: TGTGCCAGCAGCCCCCGTGGAGGGTCTGGGGCCAACGTCCTGACTTTC. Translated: CASSPRGGSGANVLTF.

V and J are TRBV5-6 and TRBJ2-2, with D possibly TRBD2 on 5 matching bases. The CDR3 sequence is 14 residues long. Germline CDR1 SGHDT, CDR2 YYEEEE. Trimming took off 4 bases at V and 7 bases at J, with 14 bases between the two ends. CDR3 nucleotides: TGTGCCAGCAGCCCCGGACTGGTACACGGGGAGCTGTTTTTT. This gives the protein CASSPGLVHGELFF.

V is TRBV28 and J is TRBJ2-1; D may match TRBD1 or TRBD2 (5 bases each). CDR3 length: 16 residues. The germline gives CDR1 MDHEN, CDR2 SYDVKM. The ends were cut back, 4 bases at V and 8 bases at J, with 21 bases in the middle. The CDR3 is CASSSLGTTAPDEQFF. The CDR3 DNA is TGTGCCAGCAGTTCCCTCGGGACCACCGCCCCAGATGAGCAGTTCTTC.

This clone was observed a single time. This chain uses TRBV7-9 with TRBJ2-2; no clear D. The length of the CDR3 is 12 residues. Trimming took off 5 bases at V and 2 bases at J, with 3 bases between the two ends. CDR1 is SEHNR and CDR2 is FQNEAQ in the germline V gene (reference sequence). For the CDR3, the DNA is TGTGCCAGCAGCGTTAACACCGGGGAGCTGTTTTTT. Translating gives CASSVNTGELFF.

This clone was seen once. CDR3 DNA: TGTGCCAGTACCCCGGGACAGGGCTCCTACGAGCAGTACTTC. This translates into CASTPGQGSYEQYF. The rearrangement links TRBV19 to TRBJ2-7; 9 bases map to TRBD1. CDR3 length: 14 amino acids. The junction had 4 bases not matched to a gene; V was cut back by 7 bases and J by 0 bases. CDR1 and CDR2 from the germline V gene are LNHDA and SQIVND (reference sequence). The variable domain in full, completed from reference TRBV19 and TRBJ2-7, reads DGGITQSPKYLFRKEGQNVTLSCEQNLNHDAMYWYRQDPGQGLRLIYYSQIVNDFQKGDIAEGYSVSREKKESFPLTVTSAQKNPTAFYLCASTPGQGSYEQYFGPGTRLTVT.

DNA of the CDR3: TGTGCCAGCGGGGGCCCCTACGAGCAGTACTTC. Its translation: CASGGPYEQYF. The chain is built from TRBV6-1 and TRBJ2-7; D perhaps matches TRBD1 (6 bases). CDR3 size: 11 residues. Germline V gene sequence: CDR1 MNHNS, CDR2 SASEGT. V lost 8 bases to trimming and J lost 2 bases, with 7 bases between them.

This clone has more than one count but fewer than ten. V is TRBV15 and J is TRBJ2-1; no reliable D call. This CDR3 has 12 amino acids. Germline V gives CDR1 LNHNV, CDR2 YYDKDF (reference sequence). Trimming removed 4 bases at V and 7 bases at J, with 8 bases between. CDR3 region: CATSNLGNEQFF. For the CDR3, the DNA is TGTGCCACCAGCAACCTAGGGAATGAGCAGTTCTTC.

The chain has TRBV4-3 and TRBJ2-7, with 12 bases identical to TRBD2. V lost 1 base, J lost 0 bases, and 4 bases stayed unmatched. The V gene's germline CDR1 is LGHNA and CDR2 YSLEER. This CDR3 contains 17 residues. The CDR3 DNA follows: TGCGCCAGCAGCCAAGGGACGGGACTAGCGGGCTCCTACGAGCAGTACTTC. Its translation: CASSQGTGLAGSYEQYF.

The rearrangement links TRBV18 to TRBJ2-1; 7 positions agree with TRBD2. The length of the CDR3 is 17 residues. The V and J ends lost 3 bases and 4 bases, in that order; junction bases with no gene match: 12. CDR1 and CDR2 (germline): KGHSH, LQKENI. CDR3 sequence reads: CASSPGGGSPLYNEQFF. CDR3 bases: TGTGCCAGCTCACCGGGTGGCGGGAGCCCACTGTACAATGAGCAGTTCTTC.

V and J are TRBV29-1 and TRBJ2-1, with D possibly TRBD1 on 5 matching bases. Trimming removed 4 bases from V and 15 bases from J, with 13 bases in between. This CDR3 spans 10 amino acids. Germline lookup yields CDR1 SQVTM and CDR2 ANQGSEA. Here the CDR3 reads CSVVDSQWFF. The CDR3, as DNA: TGCAGCGTTGTCGACAGCCAATGGTTCTTC.

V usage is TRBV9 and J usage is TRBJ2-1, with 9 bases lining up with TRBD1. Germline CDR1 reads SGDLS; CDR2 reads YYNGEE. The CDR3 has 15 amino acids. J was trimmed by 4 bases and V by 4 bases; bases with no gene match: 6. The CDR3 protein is CASSLGQGPYNEQFF. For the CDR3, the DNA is TGTGCCAGCAGCCTTGGACAGGGGCCTTACAATGAGCAGTTCTTC.

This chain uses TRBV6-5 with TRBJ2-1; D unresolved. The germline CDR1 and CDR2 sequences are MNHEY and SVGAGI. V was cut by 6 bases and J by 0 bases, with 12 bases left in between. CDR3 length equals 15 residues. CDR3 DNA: TGTGCCAGCAGCGTTTCACCTTACTCCTACAATGAGCAGTTCTTC. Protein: CASSVSPYSYNEQFF.

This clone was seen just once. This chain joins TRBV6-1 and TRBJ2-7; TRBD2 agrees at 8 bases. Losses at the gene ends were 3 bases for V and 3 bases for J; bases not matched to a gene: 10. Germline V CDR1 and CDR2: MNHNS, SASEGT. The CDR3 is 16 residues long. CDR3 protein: CASSDKGSGKFYEQYF. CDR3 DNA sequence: TGTGCCAGCAGTGATAAGGGTAGCGGGAAATTCTACGAGCAGTACTTC.

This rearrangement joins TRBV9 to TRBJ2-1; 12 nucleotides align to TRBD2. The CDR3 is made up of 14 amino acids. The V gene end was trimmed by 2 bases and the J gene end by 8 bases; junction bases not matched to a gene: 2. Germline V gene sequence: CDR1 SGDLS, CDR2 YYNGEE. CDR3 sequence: CASSVTSGSHEQFF. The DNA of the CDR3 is TGTGCCAGCAGCGTGACTAGCGGGAGCCATGAGCAGTTCTTC.

The CDR3 nucleotides are TGTGCCAGCTCACCAACTAATGAAAAACTGTTTTTT. It is translated as CASSPTNEKLFF. The gene calls are TRBV18 and TRBJ1-4, with no clear D. V lost 2 bases and J lost 2, with 0 bases in between. The CDR3 loop spans 12 amino acids. The V gene's germline CDR1 is KGHSH and CDR2 LQKENI. The entire variable domain, with the rest obtained from reference TRBV18 and TRBJ1-4, is as follows: NAGVMQNPRHLVRRRGQEARLRCSPMKGHSHVYWYRQLPEEGLKFMVYLQKENIIDESGMPKERFSAEFPKEGPSILRIQQVVRGDSAAYFCASSPTNEKLFFGSGTQLSVL.

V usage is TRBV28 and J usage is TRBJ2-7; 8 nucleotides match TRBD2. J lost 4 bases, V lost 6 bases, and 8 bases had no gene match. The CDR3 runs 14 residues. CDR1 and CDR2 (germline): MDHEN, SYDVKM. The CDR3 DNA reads TGTGCCAGCAGCCCCCTAGCGGGTCGTTACGAGCAGTACTTC. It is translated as CASSPLAGRYEQYF.

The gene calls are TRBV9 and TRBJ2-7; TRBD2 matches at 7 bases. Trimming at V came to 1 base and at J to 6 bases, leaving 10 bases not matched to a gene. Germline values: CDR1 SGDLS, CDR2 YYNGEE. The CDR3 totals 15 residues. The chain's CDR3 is CASSVLGDYLGEQYF. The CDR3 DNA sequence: TGTGCCAGCAGCGTACTAGGGGACTACCTCGGCGAGCAGTACTTC.

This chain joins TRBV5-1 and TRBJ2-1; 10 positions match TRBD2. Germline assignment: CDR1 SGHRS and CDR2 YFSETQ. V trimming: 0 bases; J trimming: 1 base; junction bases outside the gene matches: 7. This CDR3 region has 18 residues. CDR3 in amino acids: CASSLAATSGFSYNEQFF. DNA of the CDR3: TGCGCCAGCAGCTTGGCCGCGACTAGCGGGTTTTCCTACAATGAGCAGTTCTTC.

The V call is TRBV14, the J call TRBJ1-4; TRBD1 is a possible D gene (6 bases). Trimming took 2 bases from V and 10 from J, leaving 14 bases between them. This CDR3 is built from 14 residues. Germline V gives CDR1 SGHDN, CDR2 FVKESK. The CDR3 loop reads CASSQRLQGGKLFF. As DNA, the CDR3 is TGTGCCAGCAGCCAACGTTTACAGGGCGGAAAACTGTTTTTT. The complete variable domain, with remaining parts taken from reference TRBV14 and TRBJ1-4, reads EAGVTQFPSHSVIEKGQTVTLRCDPISGHDNLYWYRRVMGKEIKFLLHFVKESKQDESGMPNNRFLAERTGGTYSTLKVQPAELEDSGVYFCASSQRLQGGKLFFGSGTQLSVL.

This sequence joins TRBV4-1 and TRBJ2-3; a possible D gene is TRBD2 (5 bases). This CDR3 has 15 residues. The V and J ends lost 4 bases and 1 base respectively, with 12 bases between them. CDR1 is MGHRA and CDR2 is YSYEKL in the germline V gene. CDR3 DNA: TGCGCCAGCAGCCCTTTTGATAGCGGCACAGATACGCAGTATTTT. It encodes CASSPFDSGTDTQYF.

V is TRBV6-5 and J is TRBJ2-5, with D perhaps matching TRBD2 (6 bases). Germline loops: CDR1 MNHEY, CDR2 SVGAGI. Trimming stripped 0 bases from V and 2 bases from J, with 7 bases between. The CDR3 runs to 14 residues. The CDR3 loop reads CASSYSGGQETQYF. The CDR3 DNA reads TGTGCCAGCAGTTACTCGGGGGGACAAGAGACCCAGTACTTC.

CDR3 amino acids: CASSQDSQSNQPQHF. DNA for the CDR3: TGCGCCAGCAGCCAAGATTCACAGAGCAATCAGCCCCAGCATTTT. The V call is TRBV4-3, the J call TRBJ1-5; the D is unclear. The V end was cut by 0 bases, the J end by 1 base, with 7 bases between. The CDR3 contains 15 residues. Germline values: CDR1 LGHNA, CDR2 YSLEER.

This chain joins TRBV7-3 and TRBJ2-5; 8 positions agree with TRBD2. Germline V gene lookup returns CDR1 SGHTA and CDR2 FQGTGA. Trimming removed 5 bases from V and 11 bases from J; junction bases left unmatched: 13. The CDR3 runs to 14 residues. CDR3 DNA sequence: TGTGCCAGCAGCACCGGGGCGGGAGGCGGAGAGCAGTACTTC. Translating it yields CASSTGAGGGEQYF.

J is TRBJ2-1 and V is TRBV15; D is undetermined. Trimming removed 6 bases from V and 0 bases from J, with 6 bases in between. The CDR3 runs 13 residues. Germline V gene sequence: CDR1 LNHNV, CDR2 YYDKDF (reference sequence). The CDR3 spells CATRFPSYNEQFF. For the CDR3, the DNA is TGTGCCACCAGGTTTCCCTCCTACAATGAGCAGTTCTTC.

CDR3 amino acids: CASSLGSEAFF. The CDR3 coding sequence is TGTGCCAGCAGTTTGGGATCTGAAGCTTTCTTT. The J gene is TRBJ1-1, the V gene TRBV27; D remains unclear. V was shortened by 3 bases and J by 6 bases, with 5 bases between the two germline ends. Germline assignment: CDR1 MNHEY and CDR2 SMNVEV (reference sequence). CDR3 length equals 11 residues.

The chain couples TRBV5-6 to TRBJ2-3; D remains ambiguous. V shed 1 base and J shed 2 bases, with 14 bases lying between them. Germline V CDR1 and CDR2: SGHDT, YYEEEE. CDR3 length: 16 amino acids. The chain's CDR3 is CASSLPRLPLTDTQYF. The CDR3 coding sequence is TGTGCCAGCAGCTTGCCGAGGCTACCCCTCACAGATACGCAGTATTTT.

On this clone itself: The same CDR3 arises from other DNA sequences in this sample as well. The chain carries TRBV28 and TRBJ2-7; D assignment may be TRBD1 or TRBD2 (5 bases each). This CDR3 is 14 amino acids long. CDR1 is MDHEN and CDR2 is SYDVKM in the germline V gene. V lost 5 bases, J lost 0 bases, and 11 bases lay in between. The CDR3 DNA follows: TGTGCCAGCAGTCCCCGGGGCAGCTCCTACGAGCAGTACTTC. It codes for CASSPRGSSYEQYF. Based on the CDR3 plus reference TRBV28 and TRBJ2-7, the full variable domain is DVKVTQSSRYLVKRTGEKVFLECVQDMDHENMFWYRQDPGLGLRLIYFSYDVKMKEKGDIPEGYSVSREKKERFSLILESASTNQTSMYLCASSPRGSSYEQYFGPGTRLTVT.

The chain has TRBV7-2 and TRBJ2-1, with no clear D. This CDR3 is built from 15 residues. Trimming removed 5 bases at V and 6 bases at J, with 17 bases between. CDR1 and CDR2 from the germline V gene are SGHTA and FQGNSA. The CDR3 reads CASSPYYSLGNEQFF. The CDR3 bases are TGTGCCAGCAGCCCTTATTATTCCTTGGGCAATGAGCAGTTCTTC.

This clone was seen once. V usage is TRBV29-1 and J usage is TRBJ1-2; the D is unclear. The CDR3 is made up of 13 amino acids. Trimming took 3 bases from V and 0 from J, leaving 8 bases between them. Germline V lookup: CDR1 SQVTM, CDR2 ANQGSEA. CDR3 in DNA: TGCAGCGTTGATTCGACTACTAACTATGGCTACACCTTC. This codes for CSVDSTTNYGYTF. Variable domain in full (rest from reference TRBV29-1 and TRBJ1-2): SAVISQKPSRDICQRGTSLTIQCQVDSQVTMMFWYRQQPGQSLTLIATANQGSEATYESGFVIDKFPISRPNLTFSTLTVSNMSPEDSSIYLCSVDSTTNYGYTFGSGTRLTVV.

Here the CDR3 reads CASSQTGQGYYEQYF. The CDR3 DNA sequence: TGTGCCAGCAGTCAGACAGGACAGGGGTACTACGAGCAGTACTTC. The rearrangement joins TRBV6-1 to TRBJ2-7; TRBD1 matches at 9 bases. The trim removed 5 bases at V and 3 bases at J, leaving 8 bases unmatched. The CDR3 totals 15 residues. CDR1 is MNHNS, CDR2 SASEGT, per germline.

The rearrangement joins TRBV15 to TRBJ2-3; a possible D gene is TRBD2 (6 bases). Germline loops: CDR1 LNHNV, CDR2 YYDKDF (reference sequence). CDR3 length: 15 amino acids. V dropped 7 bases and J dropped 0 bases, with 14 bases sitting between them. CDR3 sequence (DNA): TGTGCCACCATCGAAAGCGGGCTTAGCACAGATACGCAGTATTTT. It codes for CATIESGLSTDTQYF.